Reported below is one T cell receptor (beta chain). What it binds is unknown. The record originates from a study of CD8+CD57+ T cells in acquired aplastic anemia. Findings of the study overall: Common to patients and controls were 25 to 30 CD8+ CDR3 sequences.

Those patients picked for sequencing had displayed CD8+CD57+ cell expansion on flow cytometry. The diagnosis in all patients was severe acquired aplastic anemia. The use of genomic DNA as template underpinned the TCR beta VDJ and CDR3 profiling. TCRdb re-called the reads with MiXCR, one entry per CDR3 protein. The table shows 95,000 to 150,000 distinct CDR3 sequences, with under 65% occurring only once. This CDR3 is 15 amino acids long. Germline trimming cut 3 bases from V and 4 bases from J; bases unmatched to any gene: 5. Per germline, CDR1 MRHNA and CDR2 SNTAGT. The gene calls are TRBV6-4 and TRBJ2-3, with 9 bases aligning to TRBD2. The sequence was collected from a human donor with aplastic anemia. The sequencing sample was made of sorted CD4+, CD8+, or CD8+CD57+ T cells (not recorded which) from PBMCs. CDR3 region: CASSETAGGSDTQYF. The CDR3 DNA follows: TGTGCCAGCAGTGAGACAGCGGGGGGTTCAGATACGCAGTATTTT.